Listed here are 14 T cell receptor beta chains from one sample, sequenced in a study of CD8 T cells in Susac syndrome (dated by TCRdb to about 2019). Library prep was done by the immunoSEQ multiplex PCR assay. RNA was extracted using the RNeasy kit, and roughly 0.5 to 1 microgram was reverse transcribed with random hexamers. TCRdb applied fastp at Q25 and MiXCR to the public reads, then kept only in-frame beta chains. A single entry per CDR3 protein holds the most common genes and DNA from its merged rows. Recorded for this sample are under 150,000 distinct CDR3 sequences; about 90% of them occurred a single time. The ten largest clonotypes hold about 0.25% of the sample. Sample: CD8+ T cells from PBMCs. The source of these receptors is a human donor with multiple sclerosis.

V usage is TRBV12-3 or TRBV12-4 and J usage is TRBJ1-1; TRBD1 agrees at 9 bases. The CDR3 loop spans 13 amino acids. V dropped 6 bases and J dropped 5; count of bases not matched to a gene: 4. For the CDR3, the DNA is TGTGCCAGCAGGACAGGGGGTGGAACTGAAGCTTTCTTT. Protein product: CASRTGGGTEAFF.

J is TRBJ2-6 and V is TRBV19, with D uncertain. V was trimmed by 8 bases and J by 3 bases, leaving 5 bases between them. Germline loops: CDR1 LNHDA, CDR2 SQIVND (reference sequence). The CDR3 spans 12 residues. This CDR3 reads CASSNGANVLTF. CDR3 coding DNA: TGTGCCAGTTCTAATGGGGCCAACGTCCTGACTTTC.

The chain uses TRBV27 and TRBJ2-2; tentatively, D is TRBD1 or TRBD2 (5 bases each). Looked up from germline, CDR1 is MNHEY and CDR2 is SMNVEV (reference sequence). The CDR3 sequence is 15 residues long. The V end was cut by 4 bases, the J end by 4 bases, with 13 bases between. CDR3 sequence: CASSSGPTVTGELFF. In DNA form, the CDR3 reads TGTGCCAGCAGTTCGGGACCCACCGTCACCGGGGAGCTGTTTTTT.

The chain employs TRBV10-1 and TRBJ2-1; a possible D gene is TRBD2 (7 bases). V shed 6 bases and J shed 2 bases, with 14 bases lying between them. Germline CDR1 WNHNN, CDR2 SYGVQD (reference sequence). CDR3 size: 15 residues. This chain's CDR3 is CASSVKRDTYNEQFF. The CDR3, as DNA: TGCGCCAGCAGCGTTAAGCGGGACACCTACAATGAGCAGTTCTTC.

The V call is TRBV24-1, the J call TRBJ1-5; D is unresolved. Germline V gene sequence: CDR1 KGHDR, CDR2 SFDVKD. V was shortened by 4 bases and J by 1 base, with 7 bases between the two germline ends. The CDR3 spans 14 residues. The CDR3 DNA is TGTGCCACCAGTGACGGAGGAAGCAATCAGCCCCAGCATTTT. Amino acid sequence: CATSDGGSNQPQHF.

Only one count was recorded for this clonotype. The chain uses TRBV9 and TRBJ2-1; TRBD2 agrees at 7 bases. Germline V gene data show CDR1 as SGDLS and CDR2 as YYNGEE. The V gene end was trimmed by 3 bases and the J gene end by 7 bases; junction bases not matched to a gene: 4. The CDR3 is 13 residues long. The CDR3 sequence: CASSGSGENEQFF. The CDR3 coding sequence is TGTGCCAGCAGCGGGAGCGGGGAAAATGAGCAGTTCTTC. The variable domain in full, completed from reference TRBV9 and TRBJ2-1, reads DSGVTQTPKHLITATGQRVTLRCSPRSGDLSVYWYQQSLDQGLQFLIQYYNGEERAKGNILERFSAQQFPDLHSELNLSSLELGDSALYFCASSGSGENEQFFGPGTRLTVL.

The chain recombines TRBV3-1 with TRBJ2-7, with TRBD1 matching 8 bases. V was pared by 0 bases and J by 3 bases, with 7 bases of the junction left unmatched. Germline CDR1 and CDR2: LGHDT and YNNKEL (reference sequence). The CDR3 sequence is 16 residues long. The CDR3: CASSQDHGTGLYEQYF. In DNA form, the CDR3 reads TGTGCCAGCAGCCAAGATCACGGGACAGGACTCTACGAGCAGTACTTC.

This clonotype has only one observation. This chain links TRBV7-8 with TRBJ2-7; TRBD2 matches 8 bases. The CDR3 runs 17 residues. Germline lookup yields CDR1 SGHVS and CDR2 FQNEAQ. J gave up 3 bases and V 0 bases, and 10 bases lay outside the gene matches. CDR3 nucleotide sequence: TGTGCCAGCAGCTTAGCGGGTGTACTAGCGGAAAGCTACGAGCAGTACTTC. Its translation is CASSLAGVLAESYEQYF.

The V call is TRBV29-1, the J call TRBJ2-3; no reliable D call. Trimming stripped 7 bases from V and 4 bases from J, with 21 bases between. CDR1 SQVTM and CDR2 ANQGSEA come from the germline V gene. The CDR3 contains 15 residues. In DNA form, the CDR3 reads TGCAGCGCACGAACAGCCAACCTGCCCCCAGATACGCAGTATTTT. Translating it yields CSARTANLPPDTQYF.

The V and J genes are TRBV20-1 and TRBJ2-7, with TRBD2 matching 7 bases. The CDR3 is 14 residues long. Trimming took 6 bases from V and 0 from J; bases not matched to a gene: 8. Per the germline V gene, CDR1 is DFQATT and CDR2 is SNEGSKA (reference sequence). CDR3: CSASSSGPSYEQYF. The CDR3 nucleotides read TGCAGTGCCTCCTCTAGCGGACCCTCCTACGAGCAGTACTTC.

The gene calls are TRBV10-3 and TRBJ1-3, with D hard to call. Germline CDR1 is ENHRY and CDR2 is SYGVKD. V lost 9 bases, J lost 3 bases, and 6 bases lay in between. The CDR3 has 11 amino acids. The CDR3 bases are TGTGCCATATGGGATGGAAACACCATATATTTT. Amino acids: CAIWDGNTIYF.

The chain carries TRBV18 and TRBJ2-7; no clear D. The germline V and J ends were trimmed by 2 bases and 5 bases, with 4 bases remaining between them. This CDR3 region has 11 residues. Germline CDR1 and CDR2: KGHSH and LQKENI. CDR3 DNA: TGTGCCAGCTCACCATCTAACGAGCAGTACTTC. It specifies CASSPSNEQYF.

The chain employs TRBV19 and TRBJ2-7; 9 bases are shared with TRBD1. Germline assignment: CDR1 LNHDA and CDR2 SQIVND (reference sequence). There are 13 residues in the CDR3. The V segment lost 3 bases and the J segment 3 bases; nucleotides outside the gene matches: 0. The CDR3 is CASSMGQGYEQYF. CDR3 nucleotide sequence: TGTGCCAGTAGTATGGGACAGGGCTACGAGCAGTACTTC.

The chain combines TRBV27 with TRBJ2-3; TRBD2 aligns across 7 bases. In germline, CDR1 is MNHEY, CDR2 SMNVEV (reference sequence). This CDR3 contains 15 residues. V trimming: 3 bases; J trimming: 6 bases; junction bases outside the gene matches: 9. CDR3 loop: CASSLWTSPLDTQYF. CDR3 nucleotide sequence: TGTGCCAGCAGTTTGTGGACTAGTCCTCTGGATACGCAGTATTTT.